Shown below are 32 T cell receptor beta chains from a single sample sequenced in a study of CD8+ T cells in alopecia areata. The sample's treatment: oral pan-JAK inhibitor, 5-10 mg twice daily. cDNA serving as the sequencing template came from extracted, reverse transcribed RNA. Sequenced by immunoSEQ multiplex PCR; TCRdb stores in-frame clones only, minus some. The sample has more than 150,000 clones, 58% seen once. Sequencing was performed on CD8+ T cells sorted from blood, taken at week 24, from a patient treated with tofacitinib. The receptors shown here come from a human donor with alopecia areata.

This clone has only a few counts. The chain is built from TRBV29-1 and TRBJ2-3, with D unclear. CDR3 size: 13 residues. V gave up 4 bases and J gave up 2 bases, with 10 bases separating them. Germline-derived CDR1 and CDR2 are SQVTM and ANQGSEA. The CDR3 coding sequence is TGCAGCGTTGTCGGCGGTGCCACAGATACGCAGTATTTT. Protein product: CSVVGGATDTQYF.

This CDR3 is CASSISGQKFLAKNIQYF. CDR3 nucleotide sequence: TGCGCCAGCAGTATTTCGGGACAGAAGTTCCTAGCCAAAAACATTCAGTACTTC. The chain carries TRBV23-1 and TRBJ2-4; the match to TRBD1 covers 7 bases. TRBV23-1 belongs to the ORF category, with a function that is uncertain. Trimming cost V 5 bases and J 0 bases; bases outside gene matches: 13. There are 18 residues in the CDR3.

J is TRBJ2-3 and V is TRBV7-6, with TRBD1 as a possible D gene (6 bases). The CDR3 totals 15 residues. Germline loops: CDR1 SGHVS, CDR2 FNYEAQ. The V end lost 5 bases, the J end lost 2 bases, and 14 bases lay between the germline ends. CDR3 residues: CASSVRTEYTDTQYF. The CDR3 DNA follows: TGTGCCAGCAGCGTTAGGACAGAGTACACAGATACGCAGTATTTT.

The CDR3 region is CASSFRDRFYEQYF. CDR3 DNA sequence: TGCGCCAGCAGCTTTCGGGACAGATTCTACGAGCAGTACTTC. The V gene is TRBV5-1, the J gene TRBJ2-7; 7 nucleotides line up with TRBD1. The CDR3 is 14 amino acids. V lost 2 bases and J lost 3; bases outside the gene matches: 5. Germline CDR1 reads SGHRS; CDR2 reads YFSETQ.

The genes are TRBV2 and TRBJ2-1, with no clear D. V dropped 5 bases and J dropped 8 bases, with 16 bases sitting between them. CDR3 length: 14 amino acids. In germline, CDR1 is SNHLY, CDR2 FYNNEI. CDR3 DNA sequence: TGTGCCAGCAGTTCTCATTCTCTCGGGTATGAGCAGTTCTTC. Translating it yields CASSSHSLGYEQFF.

This chain connects TRBV19 to TRBJ2-7; a weak D match, TRBD1 (5 bases). Trimming removed 9 bases from V and 5 bases from J, with 8 bases in between. CDR1 is LNHDA and CDR2 is SQIVND in the germline V gene (reference sequence). This CDR3 spans 10 amino acids. CDR3 protein: CASVRDEQYF. Here the CDR3 DNA reads TGTGCCAGCGTCAGGGACGAGCAGTACTTC.

The rearrangement links TRBV11-2 to TRBJ1-1; D is unclear. Germline V gene data show CDR1 as SGHAT and CDR2 as FQNNGV. The CDR3 is 14 residues long. Trimming stripped 5 bases from V and 0 bases from J, with 10 bases between. CDR3 amino acids: CASSPGILNTEAFF. The CDR3 nucleotides read TGTGCCAGCAGCCCCGGAATATTGAACACTGAAGCTTTCTTT.

The chain links TRBV7-9 to TRBJ2-2, with 13 bases that match TRBD2. The CDR3 is made up of 17 amino acids. Looked up from germline, CDR1 is SEHNR and CDR2 is FQNEAQ (reference sequence). Losses at the gene ends were 5 bases for V and 0 bases for J; bases not matched to a gene: 3. This CDR3 is CASSRTSGGPNTGELFF. DNA for the CDR3: TGTGCCAGCAGCCGGACTAGCGGGGGCCCGAACACCGGGGAGCTGTTTTTT.

This chain uses TRBV5-6 with TRBJ2-7; D possibly corresponds to TRBD1 (6 bases). CDR3 length equals 15 residues. V dropped 5 bases and J dropped 0 bases, with 15 bases sitting between them. Germline values: CDR1 SGHDT, CDR2 YYEEEE. The CDR3 here is CASSLTWDNSYEQYF. For the CDR3, the DNA is TGTGCCAGCAGTCTCACCTGGGACAACTCCTACGAGCAGTACTTC. The full variable domain, its missing parts supplied by reference TRBV5-6 and TRBJ2-7, is DAGVTQSPTHLIKTRGQQVTLRCSPKSGHDTVSWYQQALGQGPQFIFQYYEEEERQRGNFPDRFSGHQFPNYSSELNVNALLLGDSALYLCASSLTWDNSYEQYFGPGTRLTVT.

A few counts support this clone. This rearrangement joins TRBV30 to TRBJ2-3, with D tentatively TRBD1 (6 bases). CDR1 GTSNPN and CDR2 SVGIG come from the germline V gene (reference sequence). CDR3 length: 14 residues. V was clipped by 1 base and J by 0 bases, with 8 bases between them. The CDR3 spells CAWSEGVSTDTQYF. The CDR3 nucleotides are TGTGCCTGGAGTGAGGGGGTTAGCACAGATACGCAGTATTTT.

This clone was observed a handful of times. The chain has TRBV29-1 and TRBJ2-7; D remains unclear. Trimming shortened V by 4 bases and J by 2 bases, and 12 bases separated the two germline ends. Looked up from germline, CDR1 is SQVTM and CDR2 is ANQGSEA. The CDR3 has 13 amino acids. The CDR3 here is CSVVFQNTYEQYF. The CDR3 region has the DNA TGCAGCGTTGTTTTCCAAAACACCTACGAGCAGTACTTC.

This clone has more than one count but fewer than ten. Other DNA sequences in the same sample also yield this CDR3. The chain has TRBV29-1 and TRBJ1-2; D unresolved. The CDR3 is 11 residues long. Germline values: CDR1 SQVTM, CDR2 ANQGSEA. The V and J ends lost 0 bases and 5 bases respectively, with 4 bases between them. CDR3 loop: CSVEDRYGYTF. The CDR3, as DNA: TGCAGCGTTGAAGACAGATATGGCTACACCTTC.

This clone was found once. V gene TRBV4-1 combines with J gene TRBJ2-3, with D tentatively TRBD2 (5 bases). The CDR3 runs to 15 residues. V gave up 4 bases and J gave up 0 bases, with 11 bases separating them. Germline CDR1 MGHRA, CDR2 YSYEKL. CDR3 DNA sequence: TGCGCCAGCAGCCGAGGGTCGGGGAGCACAGATACGCAGTATTTT. Its translation is CASSRGSGSTDTQYF.

The chain couples TRBV4-2 to TRBJ2-2, with a tentative D call TRBD2 (6 bases). CDR3 length equals 18 residues. Germline values: CDR1 LGHNA, CDR2 YNFKEQ. Trimming left V 2 bases short and J 7 bases short, with 23 bases between. The CDR3 DNA reads as TGTGCCAGCAGCCAATTGTACGAGACTAGTGATCGGAGCGGGGAGCTGTTTTTT. This sequence encodes CASSQLYETSDRSGELFF.

This clone has a handful of counts. The chain joins TRBV29-1 to TRBJ2-7, with no clear D. Trimming shortened V by 4 bases and J by 4 bases, and 11 bases separated the two germline ends. Germline V CDR1 and CDR2: SQVTM, ANQGSEA. The CDR3 contains 12 residues. CDR3 nucleotide sequence: TGCAGCGTTGTAGGGTGGAGATACGAGCAGTACTTC. It is translated as CSVVGWRYEQYF.

This chain uses TRBV13 with TRBJ1-1, with D maybe TRBD1 (6 bases). V lost 1 base to trimming and J lost 3 bases, with 18 bases between them. This CDR3 is 17 amino acids long. Germline values: CDR1 PRHDT, CDR2 FYEKMQ (reference sequence). The CDR3 here is CASSLEGVWEEDTEAFF. CDR3 nucleotides: TGTGCCAGCAGCTTAGAGGGGGTGTGGGAAGAGGACACTGAAGCTTTCTTT. The full variable domain, in which reference TRBV13 and TRBJ1-1 provide the parts outside the CDR3, is AAGVIQSPRHLIKEKRETATLKCYPIPRHDTVYWYQQGPGQDPQFLISFYEKMQSDKGSIPDRFSAQQFSDYHSELNMSSLELGDSALYFCASSLEGVWEEDTEAFFGQGTRLTVV.

The chain links TRBV15 to TRBJ1-5; no reliable D call. CDR1 is LNHNV and CDR2 is YYDKDF in the germline V gene (reference sequence). Trimming took off 8 bases at V and 3 bases at J, with 11 bases between the two ends. The CDR3 runs to 13 residues. The CDR3 reads CATGRLDNQPQHF. The CDR3 DNA follows: TGTGCCACCGGGCGGCTAGACAATCAGCCCCAGCATTTT.

The sample holds a few counts of this clone. The CDR3, as DNA: TGCGCCAGCACCCACCCCCCAGGGGGATATGGCTACACCTTC. Residues: CASTHPPGGYGYTF. The chain has TRBV10-2 and TRBJ1-2; 7 bases match TRBD1. The V segment lost 7 bases and the J segment 5 bases; nucleotides outside the gene matches: 10. CDR3 size: 14 residues. Germline lookup yields CDR1 WSHSY and CDR2 SAAADI.

The chain uses TRBV9 and TRBJ1-2; TRBD1 is a possible D gene (5 bases). The CDR3 spans 11 residues. The germline CDR1 and CDR2 sequences are SGDLS and YYNGEE. The V end was cut by 7 bases, the J end by 2 bases, with 6 bases between. The CDR3 protein is CASGGNYGYTF. Here the CDR3 DNA reads TGTGCCAGCGGGGGGAACTATGGCTACACCTTC.

J is TRBJ1-2 and V is TRBV25-1; the match to TRBD1 covers 7 bases. CDR1 is MGHDK and CDR2 is SYGVNS in the germline V gene. The CDR3 consists of 12 residues. J was trimmed by 6 bases and V by 4 bases; bases with no gene match: 2. The CDR3 DNA sequence: TGTGCCAGCAGTGTACAGGGGAATGGCTACACCTTC. Amino acid sequence: CASSVQGNGYTF.

This clone was counted between two and nine times. This CDR3 reads CSVDSQLALGTDTQYF. CDR3 DNA sequence: TGCAGCGTTGACAGTCAGCTAGCGTTGGGCACAGATACGCAGTATTTT. The rearrangement joins TRBV29-1 to TRBJ2-3; a possible D gene is TRBD2 (6 bases). The CDR3 runs to 16 residues. V was shortened by 3 bases and J by 1 base, with 17 bases between the two germline ends. CDR1 and CDR2 (germline): SQVTM, ANQGSEA.

The J gene is TRBJ2-7, the V gene TRBV11-2; D possibly corresponds to TRBD2 (5 bases). With 5 bases removed from V and 3 bases from J, the gap between germline ends came to 14 bases. The germline CDR1 and CDR2 sequences are SGHAT and FQNNGV. The CDR3 covers 14 residues. The DNA of the CDR3 is TGTGCCAGCAGCGCTGCAGGCGAGGGCTACGAGCAGTACTTC. Its protein is CASSAAGEGYEQYF.

The chain links TRBV20-1 to TRBJ2-7; D perhaps matches TRBD2 (6 bases). The CDR3 sequence is 10 residues long. CDR1 DFQATT and CDR2 SNEGSKA come from the germline V gene (reference sequence). Trimming cost V 0 bases and J 11 bases, with 8 bases left between them. DNA of the CDR3: TGCAGTGCTAGAGATGGCGGGGAGTACTTC. Amino acids: CSARDGGEYF.

V gene TRBV6-5 combines with J gene TRBJ2-7; D possibly corresponds to TRBD1 (6 bases). Looked up from germline, CDR1 is MNHEY and CDR2 is SVGAGI. The germline V and J ends were trimmed by 5 bases and 5 bases, with 13 bases remaining between them. The CDR3 is 13 residues long. CDR3 sequence: CASSQQGFHEQYF. Written as DNA, the CDR3 is TGTGCCAGCAGTCAGCAGGGGTTCCACGAGCAGTACTTC.

This clone was counted a few times. This sample also contains other DNA sequences that code for the same CDR3. The chain combines TRBV4-1 with TRBJ2-7; D possibly corresponds to TRBD2 (6 bases). Germline V gene data show CDR1 as MGHRA and CDR2 as YSYEKL. Trimming took 1 base from V and 2 from J, leaving 6 bases between them. The length of the CDR3 is 13 residues. CDR3 in DNA: TGCGCCAGCAGCCAAGGACTAGCCTACGAGCAGTACTTC. Residues: CASSQGLAYEQYF.

The rearrangement joins TRBV19 to TRBJ2-1, with D perhaps matching TRBD2 (7 bases). V was clipped by 9 bases and J by 8 bases, with 29 bases between them. This CDR3 is 17 amino acids long. The germline CDR1 and CDR2 sequences are LNHDA and SQIVND (reference sequence). As DNA, the CDR3 is TGTGCCAGCGCAGACCCCCCCGAGGGGGGGATTAGCGATGAGCAGTTCTTC. It encodes CASADPPEGGISDEQFF. Filled out from reference TRBV19 and TRBJ2-1, the complete variable domain reads DGGITQSPKYLFRKEGQNVTLSCEQNLNHDAMYWYRQDPGQGLRLIYYSQIVNDFQKGDIAEGYSVSREKKESFPLTVTSAQKNPTAFYLCASADPPEGGISDEQFFGPGTRLTVL.

In the case of this clone: Distinct nucleotide sequences in the sample also encode this CDR3. The J gene is TRBJ2-7, the V gene TRBV20-1; D is unresolved. Trimming shortened V by 0 bases and J by 4 bases, and 4 bases separated the two germline ends. Germline CDR1 DFQATT, CDR2 SNEGSKA (reference sequence). The CDR3 runs 11 residues. This chain's CDR3 is CSAREEYEQYF. Written as DNA, the CDR3 is TGCAGTGCTAGAGAAGAGTACGAGCAGTACTTC.

Only a few counts were recorded for this clone. The CDR3 nucleotides read TGTGCCAGCAGGCCTGGACGGAACTACGAGCAGTACTTC. Protein sequence: CASRPGRNYEQYF. V and J are TRBV27 and TRBJ2-7, with no clear D. V shed 6 bases and J shed 3 bases, with 12 bases lying between them. The germline V gene has CDR1 MNHEY and CDR2 SMNVEV (reference sequence). The CDR3 runs to 13 residues.

The chain employs TRBV7-9 and TRBJ1-3; D ambiguous. The CDR3 extends over 14 amino acids. V was shortened by 6 bases and J by 4 bases, with 13 bases between the two germline ends. From germline, CDR1 is SEHNR and CDR2 FQNEAQ (reference sequence). CDR3 nucleotide sequence: TGTGCCAGCAGTTCTCCCGTAGGGGGAAACACCATATATTTT. The encoded protein is CASSSPVGGNTIYF.

The CDR3 loop reads CASSMGQGRATEAFF. Written as DNA, the CDR3 is TGTGCCAGCAGCATGGGACAGGGGAGGGCCACTGAAGCTTTCTTT. V and J are TRBV13 and TRBJ1-1, with TRBD1 identical over 10 bases. CDR3 size: 15 residues. Per germline, CDR1 PRHDT and CDR2 FYEKMQ (reference sequence). With V trimmed by 5 bases and J by 4 bases, 7 bases remained unmatched.

The CDR3 DNA is TGTGCCACCAGCAGAGAGGGAGGGGCGGGCATTCAGTACTTC. This codes for CATSREGGAGIQYF. The rearrangement uses TRBV15 and TRBJ2-4; 7 positions match TRBD2. The V segment lost 0 bases and the J segment 9 bases; nucleotides outside the gene matches: 5. The germline CDR1 and CDR2 sequences are LNHNV and YYDKDF (reference sequence). This CDR3 spans 14 amino acids.

A few counts support this clone. The sample holds other DNA sequences that translate to the same CDR3. The chain combines TRBV20-1 with TRBJ1-1; D ambiguous. The length of the CDR3 is 11 residues. The germline V and J ends were trimmed by 6 bases and 0 bases, with 5 bases remaining between them. CDR1 and CDR2 from the germline V gene are DFQATT and SNEGSKA (reference sequence). The CDR3 DNA sequence: TGCAGTGCACCATTGAACACTGAAGCTTTCTTT. Encoded protein: CSAPLNTEAFF.